The 24 T cell receptor beta chains listed next were all sequenced from one sample in a study of T cells in Graves' hyperthyroidism and ophthalmopathy. Researchers amplified the TCR beta CDR3 regions from RNA transcripts. HTBI primers drove first-round RT-PCR of the TCR CDR3. A single record per CDR3 protein comes from TCRdb applying MiXCR to the multiplex PCR reads. The repertoire includes about 640,000 distinct CDR3 sequences, 20% to 25% of them detected once, and roughly a third sits in the top ten. Source material: blood. These receptors were obtained from a man younger than 45 with Graves' ophthalmopathy.

The chain employs TRBV25-1 and TRBJ1-2, with TRBD1 matching 11 bases. Germline V lookup: CDR1 MGHDK, CDR2 SYGVNS. Trimming at V came to 6 bases and at J to 8 bases, leaving 11 bases not matched to a gene. The CDR3 loop spans 15 amino acids. CDR3 DNA sequence: TGTGCCAGCAGCCCGAATGGACAGGGGGCGCCCGGCTACACCTTC. It is translated as CASSPNGQGAPGYTF.

The chain is built from TRBV6-2 or TRBV6-3 and TRBJ2-1; 8 bases fit TRBD2. The length of the CDR3 is 13 residues. The trim removed 2 bases at V and 9 bases at J, leaving 3 bases unmatched. Looked up from germline, CDR1 is MNHEY and CDR2 is SVGEGT. This CDR3 reads CASSYGGGREQFF. The CDR3 nucleotides read TGTGCCAGCAGTTACGGCGGGGGGCGTGAGCAGTTCTTC.

The chain links TRBV6-1 to TRBJ1-1; D possibly corresponds to TRBD1 (5 bases). V was clipped by 4 bases and J by 0 bases, with 24 bases between them. The CDR3 length is 19 residues. Per germline, CDR1 MNHNS and CDR2 SASEGT. For the CDR3, the DNA is TGTGCCAGCAGTGGAGGGGTCGGGGGACTGACTTACATGAACACTGAAGCTTTCTTT. This gives the protein CASSGGVGGLTYMNTEAFF.

V usage is TRBV24-1 and J usage is TRBJ2-2; maybe TRBD2 (6 bases). The CDR3 covers 14 residues. The ends were cut back, 7 bases at V and 3 bases at J, with 11 bases in the middle. The V gene's germline CDR1 is KGHDR and CDR2 SFDVKD. The CDR3 spells CATRNSGDTGELFF. CDR3 DNA sequence: TGTGCCACCAGGAATAGCGGAGACACCGGGGAGCTGTTTTTT.

This clonotype was observed a few times. The chain combines TRBV6-1 with TRBJ1-3; no clear D. V dropped 5 bases and J dropped 5 bases, with 10 bases sitting between them. CDR1 MNHNS and CDR2 SASEGT come from the germline V gene. CDR3 length: 13 residues. CDR3 amino acids: CASSKGVRNTIYF. In DNA, the CDR3 is TGTGCCAGCAGTAAAGGAGTAAGAAACACCATATATTTT.

The V call is TRBV7-9, the J call TRBJ2-1, with unresolved D. V shed 5 bases and J shed 4 bases, with 9 bases lying between them. The CDR3 extends over 13 amino acids. The germline gives CDR1 SEHNR, CDR2 FQNEAQ (reference sequence). CDR3 DNA: TGTGCCAGCAGCCCCGAGACTTACAATGAGCAGTTCTTC. The encoded protein is CASSPETYNEQFF. Filled out from reference TRBV7-9 and TRBJ2-1, the complete variable domain reads DTGVSQNPRHKITKRGQNVTFRCDPISEHNRLYWYRQTLGQGPEFLTYFQNEAQLEKSRLLSDRFSAERPKGSFSTLEIQRTEQGDSAMYLCASSPETYNEQFFGPGTRLTVL.

A few counts support this clonotype. The chain uses TRBV30 and TRBJ1-2, with D perhaps TRBD1 (6 bases). The CDR3 has 13 residues. The germline V gene encodes CDR1 GTSNPN and CDR2 SVGIG (reference sequence). V was clipped by 2 bases and J by 3 bases, with 10 bases between them. The CDR3 sequence: CAWSWGPDYGYTF. CDR3 in DNA: TGTGCCTGGAGTTGGGGGCCAGACTATGGCTACACCTTC. Complete variable domain (other parts from reference TRBV30 and TRBJ1-2): SQTIHQWPATLVQPVGSPLSLECTVEGTSNPNLYWYRQAAGRGLQLLFYSVGIGQISSEVPQNLSASRPQDRQFILSSKKLLLSDSGFYLCAWSWGPDYGYTFGSGTRLTVV.

This rearrangement joins TRBV20-1 to TRBJ2-7, with D perhaps matching TRBD1 or TRBD2 (6 bases each). The CDR3 has 12 residues. CDR1 is DFQATT and CDR2 is SNEGSKA in the germline V gene (reference sequence). Trimming took 7 bases from V and 3 from J, leaving 13 bases between them. For the CDR3, the DNA is TGCAGTGTCAGAAGGGGGGTCTACGAGCAGTACTTC. The encoded protein is CSVRRGVYEQYF.

This rearrangement joins TRBV6-1 to TRBJ1-1; D is ambiguous. V was cut by 5 bases and J by 4 bases, with 17 bases left in between. CDR3 length: 15 residues. CDR1 and CDR2 (germline): MNHNS, SASEGT. CDR3 region: CASSYFPGSSTEAFF. Here the CDR3 DNA reads TGTGCCAGCAGTTATTTCCCGGGTAGCTCCACTGAAGCTTTCTTT.

This clonotype has only a few counts. V and J are TRBV20-1 and TRBJ2-1, with 11 bases identical to TRBD2. V gave up 6 bases and J gave up 5 bases; unmatched junction bases: 18. From germline, CDR1 is DFQATT and CDR2 SNEGSKA (reference sequence). This CDR3 region has 18 residues. CDR3 sequence reads: CSALAGGKNVWIHNEQFF. The DNA for the CDR3 is TGCAGTGCCTTAGCGGGAGGGAAGAATGTTTGGATCCACAATGAGCAGTTCTTC.

This clonotype was recorded a few times. The gene calls are TRBV20-1 and TRBJ2-5, with D tentatively TRBD1 (5 bases). The CDR3 runs to 16 residues. Trimming stripped 0 bases from V and 1 base from J, with 15 bases between. The germline V gene has CDR1 DFQATT and CDR2 SNEGSKA (reference sequence). Here the CDR3 DNA reads TGCAGTGCTAGAGATGCTCAGGGAAGCTTCCAAGAGACCCAGTACTTC. Residues: CSARDAQGSFQETQYF.

This clonotype was counted only a few times. The junction does not match germline at one end; this may be a read error. The chain combines TRBV9 with TRBJ2-7, with 7 bases identical to TRBD2. The CDR3 spans 14 residues. CDR1 is SGDLS, CDR2 YYNGEE, per germline. The CDR3 DNA follows: TGTGCCAGCAGCCTGGGGGAGGGCCTCTACGAGCGGTACTTC. Protein sequence: CASSLGEGLYERYF.

This clonotype was counted at least ten times. The V and J genes are TRBV29-1 and TRBJ2-1; TRBD2 matches 10 bases. J gave up 4 bases and V 4 bases, and 1 base lay outside the gene matches. The CDR3 totals 13 residues. Germline lookup yields CDR1 SQVTM and CDR2 ANQGSEA. The CDR3 DNA is TGCAGCGTTGGGACTAGCGGATACAATGAGCAGTTCTTC. It is translated as CSVGTSGYNEQFF.

In this sample, this clonotype turned up a few times. The V call is TRBV5-1, the J call TRBJ2-5; D call uncertain. Trimming removed 5 bases at V and 5 bases at J, with 7 bases between. This CDR3 comprises 11 residues. CDR1 and CDR2 (germline): SGHRS, YFSETQ. In DNA, the CDR3 is TGCGCCAGCAGGGTTGCGGAGACCCAGTACTTC. This gives the protein CASRVAETQYF.

This clonotype was observed a handful of times. The rearrangement uses TRBV13 and TRBJ2-3; TRBD2 matches 15 bases. This CDR3 is 18 amino acids long. The germline CDR1 and CDR2 sequences are PRHDT and FYEKMQ (reference sequence). V trimming: 7 bases; J trimming: 5 bases; junction bases outside the gene matches: 13. The DNA of the CDR3 is TGTGCCAGCACCTTCTCCGGGACTAGCGGGAGGAACGGAGATACGCAGTATTTT. Translating gives CASTFSGTSGRNGDTQYF.

The genes are TRBV9 and TRBJ2-2, with 9 nucleotides matching TRBD1. From germline, CDR1 is SGDLS and CDR2 YYNGEE. Trimming removed 4 bases from V and 5 bases from J; junction bases left unmatched: 9. This CDR3 contains 16 residues. CDR3 sequence reads: CASSTTGTGLTGELFF. The DNA of the CDR3 is TGTGCCAGCAGCACCACCGGGACAGGGTTGACCGGGGAGCTGTTTTTT.

This clonotype has more than one count but fewer than ten. The gene calls are TRBV13 and TRBJ2-1; unclear D gene. This CDR3 is 15 amino acids long. Trimming cost V 1 base and J 5 bases, with 12 bases left between them. Germline-derived CDR1 and CDR2 are PRHDT and FYEKMQ (reference sequence). The DNA of the CDR3 is TGTGCCAGCAGCTTAGTACATATAGGAAACAATGAGCAGTTCTTC. It codes for CASSLVHIGNNEQFF.

The CDR3 DNA reads TGCAGTGCTTGGCGGATAGACACCGGGGAGCTGTTTTTT. Its protein product is CSAWRIDTGELFF. This chain uses TRBV20-1 with TRBJ2-2; no reliable D call. Germline CDR1 DFQATT, CDR2 SNEGSKA (reference sequence). V dropped 5 bases and J dropped 3 bases, with 10 bases sitting between them. The CDR3 extends over 13 amino acids.

This clonotype was recorded a few times. The rearrangement uses TRBV27 and TRBJ1-2; 9 bases match TRBD1. This CDR3 has 14 residues. Germline V gives CDR1 MNHEY, CDR2 SMNVEV (reference sequence). The V gene end was trimmed by 5 bases and the J gene end by 7 bases; junction bases not matched to a gene: 8. The CDR3 region is CASSQDRGITGYTF. CDR3 DNA: TGTGCCAGCAGTCAGGACAGGGGAATTACTGGCTACACCTTC.

The sample holds a few counts of this clonotype. This sequence joins TRBV6-2 or TRBV6-3 and TRBJ2-2; no clear D. This CDR3 is built from 14 residues. V lost 6 bases and J 5 bases, leaving 13 bases between the germline ends. Germline-derived CDR1 and CDR2 are MNHEY and SVGEGT. CDR3 nucleotides: TGTGCCAGCAGCCCCACACTGGGAACCGGGGAGCTGTTTTTT. Its translation: CASSPTLGTGELFF.

A few counts support this clonotype. This sequence joins TRBV10-3 and TRBJ2-7; no definite D call. The CDR3 has 12 residues. V was pared by 5 bases and J by 2 bases, with 7 bases between. Germline CDR1 and CDR2: ENHRY and SYGVKD. The CDR3 sequence: CAISYSTYEQYF. The CDR3 DNA follows: TGTGCCATCAGTTATTCCACCTACGAGCAGTACTTC.

The V call is TRBV2, the J call TRBJ1-3; maybe TRBD1 (6 bases). V gave up 2 bases and J gave up 0 bases, with 8 bases separating them. Per the germline V gene, CDR1 is SNHLY and CDR2 is FYNNEI. This CDR3 spans 15 amino acids. The CDR3 here is CASSESGVSGNTIYF. Here the CDR3 DNA reads TGTGCCAGCAGTGAATCAGGGGTCTCTGGAAACACCATATATTTT.

This clonotype occurred a few times. The V gene is TRBV6-1, the J gene TRBJ2-1; the match to TRBD2 covers 7 bases. The CDR3 extends over 18 amino acids. V lost 1 base, J lost 1 base, and 10 bases stayed unmatched. Looked up from germline, CDR1 is MNHNS and CDR2 is SASEGT. CDR3 DNA sequence: TGTGCCAGCAGTGAAGAAGGGGAGGGCCGATCATCCTACAATGAGCAGTTCTTC. This codes for CASSEEGEGRSSYNEQFF.

Remarks on this clonotype: The CDR3 end shows no conserved phenylalanine or tryptophan, and so a read error is likely. In nucleotides, the CDR3 is TGTGCCAGCACCCGAGGGGGAGGGAGGGAGACCCAGTACCTC. It specifies CASTRGGGRETQYL. The V call is TRBV12-3 or TRBV12-4, the J call TRBJ2-5; a weak D match, TRBD2 (7 bases). The V gene lost 7 bases and the J gene lost 5 bases, with 17 bases spanning the gap. The CDR3 runs 14 residues.